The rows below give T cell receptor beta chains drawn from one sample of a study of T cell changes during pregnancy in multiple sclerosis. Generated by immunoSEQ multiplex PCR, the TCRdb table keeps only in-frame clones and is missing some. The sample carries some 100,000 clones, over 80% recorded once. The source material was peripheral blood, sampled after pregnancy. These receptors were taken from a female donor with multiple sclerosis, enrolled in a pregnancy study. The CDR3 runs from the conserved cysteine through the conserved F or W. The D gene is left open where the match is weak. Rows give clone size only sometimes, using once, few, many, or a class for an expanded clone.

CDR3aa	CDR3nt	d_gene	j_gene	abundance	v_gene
CAWGQGVLSYSNQPQHF	TGTGCCTGGGGACAGGGGGTTTTATCTTATAGCAATCAGCCCCAGCATTTT	TRBD1	TRBJ1-5	.	TRBV30
CARTGGWGETQYF	TGTGCCCGCACCGGAGGTTGGGGAGAGACCCAGTACTTC	.	TRBJ2-5	once	TRBV30
CASSPGEELPEAFF	TGTGCCAGCAGCCCCGGGGAGGAGTTGCCTGAAGCTTTCTTT	.	TRBJ1-1	.	TRBV11-3
CASSYSIREEGGELFF	TGTGCCAGCAGTTACTCGATAAGGGAGGAGGGCGGGGAGCTGTTTTTT	.	TRBJ2-2	.	TRBV6-6
CASSDWTAGSIHGYTF	TGTGCCAGCAGCGACTGGACGGCAGGGTCGATTCATGGCTACACCTTC	.	TRBJ1-2	.	TRBV9
CASSSPNTGNYEQYF	TGTGCCAGCAGCTCGCCAAATACAGGGAACTACGAGCAGTACTTC	.	TRBJ2-7	.	TRBV7-9
CICHRGETQYF	TGCATATGCCATAGGGGAGAGACCCAGTACTTC	.	TRBJ2-5	.	TRBV20-1
CASSRAGHSTDTQYF	TGTGCCAGCAGTAGGGCGGGGCATAGCACAGATACGCAGTATTTT	.	TRBJ2-3	.	TRBV6-5
CTSSQDLSSAVADTQYF	TGCACCAGCAGCCAAGATCTGAGTAGCGCGGTCGCAGATACGCAGTATTTT	.	TRBJ2-3	.	TRBV1
CASRGYQGYEQYF	TGTGCCAGCAGGGGGTACCAGGGATACGAGCAGTACTTC	.	TRBJ2-7	.	TRBV28
CAWNLGGTGELFF	TGTGCCTGGAACCTGGGAGGGACCGGGGAGCTGTTTTTT	TRBD2	TRBJ2-2	.	TRBV30
CASTPIPGTSGTGELFF	TGCGCCAGCACCCCTATCCCCGGGACTAGCGGAACCGGGGAGCTGTTTTTT	TRBD2	TRBJ2-2	.	TRBV5-1
CAYTGTDNTGELFF	TGTGCCTACACCGGGACAGACAACACCGGGGAGCTGTTTTTT	TRBD1	TRBJ2-2	.	TRBV30
CASGLEPRALTGELFF	TGTGCTAGTGGTTTGGAACCCAGGGCTTTGACCGGGGAGCTGTTTTTT	.	TRBJ2-2	medium-sized	TRBV12-5
CASSQERPNMNTEAFF	TGCGCCAGCAGCCAAGAACGCCCAAACATGAACACTGAAGCTTTCTTT	.	TRBJ1-1	once	TRBV4-3
CASSQSDSQGTDTQYF	TGCGCCAGCAGCCAATCCGACTCACAGGGCACAGATACGCAGTATTTT	.	TRBJ2-3	.	TRBV4-1
CASSVGLAIGETQYF	TGTGCCAGCAGCGTAGGACTAGCTATCGGAGAGACCCAGTACTTC	TRBD2	TRBJ2-5	.	TRBV9
CASSQENRGSPLHF	TGTGCCAGCAGCCAAGAAAACAGGGGTTCACCCCTCCACTTT	TRBD1	TRBJ1-6	few	TRBV14
CASSPGLSYEQYF	TGTGCCAGCAGCCCGGGACTCTCCTACGAGCAGTACTTC	.	TRBJ2-7	.	TRBV5-6
CASSPRYTDEQYF	TGCGCCAGCAGTCCGCGTTATACAGACGAGCAGTACTTC	.	TRBJ2-7	.	TRBV23-1
CASSLLGDSPLHF	TGTGCCAGCAGTTTATTAGGGGATTCACCCCTCCACTTT	.	TRBJ1-6	.	TRBV7-2
CAWGTGGSYNSPLHF	TGTGCCTGGGGGACAGGGGGCTCCTATAATTCACCCCTCCACTTT	TRBD1	TRBJ1-6	.	TRBV30
CASMLSGGRETQYF	TGTGCCAGCATGTTGAGTGGGGGCCGAGAGACCCAGTACTTC	.	TRBJ2-5	.	TRBV6-5
CASSQEGGRPSSYNEQFF	TGTGCCAGCAGCCAAGAGGGGGGTAGGCCCAGCTCCTACAATGAGCAGTTCTTC	.	TRBJ2-1	.	TRBV4-2
CAWVNGLAFGTDTQYF	TGTGCCTGGGTCAATGGACTAGCGTTCGGCACAGATACGCAGTATTTT	TRBD2	TRBJ2-3	.	TRBV30
CASSVTAAATEAFF	TGTGCCAGCAGCGTAACTGCGGCAGCCACTGAAGCTTTCTTT	.	TRBJ1-1	.	TRBV9
CASSERGRGVF	TGTGCCAGCAGTGAACGAGGGCGGGGGGTCTTT	.	TRBJ1-1	.	TRBV6-1